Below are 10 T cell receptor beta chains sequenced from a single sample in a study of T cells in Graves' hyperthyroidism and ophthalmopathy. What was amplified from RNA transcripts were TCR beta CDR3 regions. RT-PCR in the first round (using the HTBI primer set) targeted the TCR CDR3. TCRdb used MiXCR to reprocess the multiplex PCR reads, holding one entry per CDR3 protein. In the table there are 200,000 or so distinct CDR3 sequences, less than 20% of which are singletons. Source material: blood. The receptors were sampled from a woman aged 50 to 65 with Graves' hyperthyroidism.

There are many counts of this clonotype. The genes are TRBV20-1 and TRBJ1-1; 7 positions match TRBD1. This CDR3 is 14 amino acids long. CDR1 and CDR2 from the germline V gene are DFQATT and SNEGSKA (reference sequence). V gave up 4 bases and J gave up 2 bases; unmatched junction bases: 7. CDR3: CSAIRQGGNTEAFF. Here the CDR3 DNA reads TGCAGTGCTATTAGACAGGGTGGCAACACTGAAGCTTTCTTT.

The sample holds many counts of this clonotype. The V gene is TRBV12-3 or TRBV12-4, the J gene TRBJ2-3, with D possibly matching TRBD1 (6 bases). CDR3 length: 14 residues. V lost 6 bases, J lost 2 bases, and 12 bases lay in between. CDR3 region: CASSPRDNTDTQYF. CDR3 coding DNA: TGTGCCAGCAGCCCACGGGACAACACAGATACGCAGTATTTT.

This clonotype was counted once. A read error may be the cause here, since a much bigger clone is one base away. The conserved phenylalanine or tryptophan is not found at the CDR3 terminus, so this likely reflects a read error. The CDR3 bases are TGTGCCAGCAGTTTAGGCGGCTCTGGGGCCAACGTCCTGACTTCC. This codes for CASSLGGSGANVLTS. The chain uses TRBV12-3 or TRBV12-4 and TRBJ2-6, with D uncertain. V dropped 1 base and J dropped 0 bases, with 4 bases sitting between them. The CDR3 is 15 residues long.

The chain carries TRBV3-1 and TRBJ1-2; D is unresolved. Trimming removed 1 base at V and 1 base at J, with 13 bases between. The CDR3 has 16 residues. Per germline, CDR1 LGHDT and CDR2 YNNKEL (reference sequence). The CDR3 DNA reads TGTGCCAGCAGCCAAGGGGAGGTGGTCTATAACTATGGCTACACCTTC. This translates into CASSQGEVVYNYGYTF.

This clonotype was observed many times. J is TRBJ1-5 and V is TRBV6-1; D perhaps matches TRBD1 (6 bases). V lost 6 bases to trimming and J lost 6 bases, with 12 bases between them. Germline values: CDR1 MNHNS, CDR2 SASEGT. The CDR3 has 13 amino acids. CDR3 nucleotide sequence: TGTGCCAGCAGGGGACACAACAGTCAGCCCCAGCATTTT. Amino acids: CASRGHNSQPQHF.

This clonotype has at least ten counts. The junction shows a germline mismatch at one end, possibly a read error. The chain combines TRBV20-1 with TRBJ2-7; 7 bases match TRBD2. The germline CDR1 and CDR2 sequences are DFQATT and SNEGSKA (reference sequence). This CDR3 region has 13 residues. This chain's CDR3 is CSELALVPYKQYF. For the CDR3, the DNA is TGCAGCGAACTAGCGTTGGTTCCCTACAAGCAGTACTTC.

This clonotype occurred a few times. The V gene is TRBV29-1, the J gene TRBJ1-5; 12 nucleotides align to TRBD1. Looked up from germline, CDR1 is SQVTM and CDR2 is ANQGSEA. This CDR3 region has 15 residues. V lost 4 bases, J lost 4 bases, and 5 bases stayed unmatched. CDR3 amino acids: CSVGWGQGANQPQHF. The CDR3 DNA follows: TGCAGCGTTGGTTGGGGACAGGGGGCGAATCAGCCCCAGCATTTT.

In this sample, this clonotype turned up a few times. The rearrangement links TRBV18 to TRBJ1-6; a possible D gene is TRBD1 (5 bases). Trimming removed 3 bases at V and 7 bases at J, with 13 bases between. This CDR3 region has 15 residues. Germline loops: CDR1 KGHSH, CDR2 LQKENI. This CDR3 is CASSPSGLRNSPLHF. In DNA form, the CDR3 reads TGTGCCAGCTCACCTTCAGGGCTCAGGAATTCACCCCTCCACTTT.

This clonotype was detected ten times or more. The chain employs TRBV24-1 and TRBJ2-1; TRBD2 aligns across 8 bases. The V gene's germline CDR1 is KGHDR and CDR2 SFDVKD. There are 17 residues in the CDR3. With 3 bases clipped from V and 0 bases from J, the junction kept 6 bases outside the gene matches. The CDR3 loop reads CATSDPIAGSSYNEQFF. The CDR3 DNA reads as TGTGCCACCAGTGATCCCATAGCGGGATCCTCCTACAATGAGCAGTTCTTC.

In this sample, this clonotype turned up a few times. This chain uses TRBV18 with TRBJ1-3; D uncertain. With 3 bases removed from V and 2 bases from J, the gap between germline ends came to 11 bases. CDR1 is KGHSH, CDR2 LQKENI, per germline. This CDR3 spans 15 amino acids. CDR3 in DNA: TGTGCCAGCTCACCGTCGGGGTCTGCTGGAAACACCATATATTTT. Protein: CASSPSGSAGNTIYF.